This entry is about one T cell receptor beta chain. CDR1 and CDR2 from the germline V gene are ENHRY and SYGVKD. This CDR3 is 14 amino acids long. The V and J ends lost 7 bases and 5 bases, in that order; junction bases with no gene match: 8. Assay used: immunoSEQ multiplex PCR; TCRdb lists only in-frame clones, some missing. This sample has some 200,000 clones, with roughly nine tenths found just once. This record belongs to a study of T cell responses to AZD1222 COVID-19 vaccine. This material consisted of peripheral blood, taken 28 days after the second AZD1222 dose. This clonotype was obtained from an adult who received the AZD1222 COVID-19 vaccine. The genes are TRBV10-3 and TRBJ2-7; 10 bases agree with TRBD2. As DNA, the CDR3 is TGTGCCATCAACGGAGCTAGCGGGAGTAACGAGCAGTACTTC. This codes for CAINGASGSNEQYF.